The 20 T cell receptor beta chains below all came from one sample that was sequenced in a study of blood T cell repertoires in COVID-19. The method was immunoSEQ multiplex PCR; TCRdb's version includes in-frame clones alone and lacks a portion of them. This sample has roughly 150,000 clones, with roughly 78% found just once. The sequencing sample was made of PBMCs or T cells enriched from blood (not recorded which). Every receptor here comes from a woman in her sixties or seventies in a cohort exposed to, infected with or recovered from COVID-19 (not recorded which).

CDR3 sequence reads: CASSRFDRQNTEAFF. The DNA for the CDR3 is TGCGCCAGCAGCCGCTTTGACAGACAGAACACTGAAGCTTTCTTT. J is TRBJ1-1 and V is TRBV4-1; D perhaps matches TRBD1 (5 bases). CDR1 and CDR2 from the germline V gene are MGHRA and YSYEKL. V lost 4 bases and J lost 1, with 13 bases in between. The CDR3 spans 15 residues.

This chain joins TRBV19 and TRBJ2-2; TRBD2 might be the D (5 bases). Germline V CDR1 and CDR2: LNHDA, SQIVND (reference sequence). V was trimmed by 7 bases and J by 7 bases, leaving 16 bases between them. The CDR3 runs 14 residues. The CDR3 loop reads CASKELGLDGELFF. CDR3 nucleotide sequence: TGTGCCAGTAAAGAACTAGGGCTCGACGGGGAGCTGTTTTTT.

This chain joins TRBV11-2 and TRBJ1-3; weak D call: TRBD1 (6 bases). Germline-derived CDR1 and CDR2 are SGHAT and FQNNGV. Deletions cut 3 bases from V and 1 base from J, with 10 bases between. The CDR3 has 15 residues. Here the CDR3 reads CASSLDSVSGNTIYF. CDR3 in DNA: TGTGCCAGCAGCTTGGACAGCGTTTCTGGAAACACCATATATTTT.

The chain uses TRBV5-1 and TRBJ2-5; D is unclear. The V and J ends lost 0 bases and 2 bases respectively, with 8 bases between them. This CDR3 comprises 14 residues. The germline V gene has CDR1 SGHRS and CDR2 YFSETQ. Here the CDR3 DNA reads TGCGCCAGCAGCTTGGGGTCAGTTCAAGAGACCCAGTACTTC. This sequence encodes CASSLGSVQETQYF. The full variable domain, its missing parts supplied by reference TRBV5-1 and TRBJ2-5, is KAGVTQTPRYLIKTRGQQVTLSCSPISGHRSVSWYQQTPGQGLQFLFEYFSETQRNKGNFPGRFSGRQFSNSRSEMNVSTLELGDSALYLCASSLGSVQETQYFGPGTRLLVL.

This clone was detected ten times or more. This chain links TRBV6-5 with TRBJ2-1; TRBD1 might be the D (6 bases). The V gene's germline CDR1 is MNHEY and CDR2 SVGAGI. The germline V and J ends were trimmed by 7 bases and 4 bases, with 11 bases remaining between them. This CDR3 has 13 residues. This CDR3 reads CASTEGEYNEQFF. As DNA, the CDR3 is TGTGCCAGCACCGAGGGGGAGTACAATGAGCAGTTCTTC.

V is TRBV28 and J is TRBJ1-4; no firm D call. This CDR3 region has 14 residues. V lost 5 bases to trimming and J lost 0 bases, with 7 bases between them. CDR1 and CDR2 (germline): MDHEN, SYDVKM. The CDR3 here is CASSPLATNEKLFF. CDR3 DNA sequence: TGTGCCAGCAGTCCACTAGCAACTAATGAAAAACTGTTTTTT.

CDR3 nucleotides: TGTGCCAGTAGGACAGGGATTCGGCAGTACTTC. Its protein product is CASRTGIRQYF. The genes are TRBV28 and TRBJ2-7; 8 bases line up with TRBD1. V gave up 9 bases and J gave up 9 bases; unmatched junction bases: 7. Per the germline V gene, CDR1 is MDHEN and CDR2 is SYDVKM. This CDR3 comprises 11 residues.

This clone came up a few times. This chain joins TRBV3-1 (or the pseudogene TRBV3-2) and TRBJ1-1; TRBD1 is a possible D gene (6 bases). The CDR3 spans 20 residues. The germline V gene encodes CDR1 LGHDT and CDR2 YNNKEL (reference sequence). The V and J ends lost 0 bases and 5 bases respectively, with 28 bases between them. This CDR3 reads CASSQDRGWGVLLEDTEAFF. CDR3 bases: TGTGCCAGCAGCCAAGATAGGGGGTGGGGAGTTTTGTTGGAAGATACTGAAGCTTTCTTT.

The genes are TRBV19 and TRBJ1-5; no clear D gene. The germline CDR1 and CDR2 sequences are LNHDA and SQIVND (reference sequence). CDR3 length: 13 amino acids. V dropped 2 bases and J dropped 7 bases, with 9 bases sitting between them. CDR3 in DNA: TGTGCCAGTAGTATATCGGGGATGCAGCCCCAGCATTTT. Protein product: CASSISGMQPQHF. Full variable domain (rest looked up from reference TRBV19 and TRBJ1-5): DGGITQSPKYLFRKEGQNVTLSCEQNLNHDAMYWYRQDPGQGLRLIYYSQIVNDFQKGDIAEGYSVSREKKESFPLTVTSAQKNPTAFYLCASSISGMQPQHFGDGTRLSIL.

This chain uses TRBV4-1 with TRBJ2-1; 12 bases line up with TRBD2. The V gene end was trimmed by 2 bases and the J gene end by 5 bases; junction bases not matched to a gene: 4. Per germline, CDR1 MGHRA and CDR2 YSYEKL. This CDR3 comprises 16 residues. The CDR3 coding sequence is TGCGCCAGCAGCCAAAGGACTAGCGGGATCGACAATGAGCAGTTCTTC. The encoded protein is CASSQRTSGIDNEQFF.

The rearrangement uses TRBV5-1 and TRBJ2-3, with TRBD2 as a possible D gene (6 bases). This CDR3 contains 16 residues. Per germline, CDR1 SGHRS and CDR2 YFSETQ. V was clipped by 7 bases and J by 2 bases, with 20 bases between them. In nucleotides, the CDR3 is TGCGCCAGCCTCCGGGGTATGGGGGGTATCACAGATACGCAGTATTTT. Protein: CASLRGMGGITDTQYF.

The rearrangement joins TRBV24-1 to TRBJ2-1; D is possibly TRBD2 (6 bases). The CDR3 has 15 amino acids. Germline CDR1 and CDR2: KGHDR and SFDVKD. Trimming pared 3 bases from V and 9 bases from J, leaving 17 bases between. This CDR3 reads CATSDGGSPRVEQFF. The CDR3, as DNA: TGTGCCACCAGTGATGGGGGGTCCCCCCGGGTTGAGCAGTTCTTC.

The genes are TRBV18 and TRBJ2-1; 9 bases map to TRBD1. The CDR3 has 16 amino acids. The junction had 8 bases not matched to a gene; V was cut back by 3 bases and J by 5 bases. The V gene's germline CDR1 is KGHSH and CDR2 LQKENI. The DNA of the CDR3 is TGTGCCAGCTCACCGGAACAGGGGGCCCCCCACAATGAGCAGTTCTTC. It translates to CASSPEQGAPHNEQFF. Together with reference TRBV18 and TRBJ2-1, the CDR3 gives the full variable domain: NAGVMQNPRHLVRRRGQEARLRCSPMKGHSHVYWYRQLPEEGLKFMVYLQKENIIDESGMPKERFSAEFPKEGPSILRIQQVVRGDSAAYFCASSPEQGAPHNEQFFGPGTRLTVL.

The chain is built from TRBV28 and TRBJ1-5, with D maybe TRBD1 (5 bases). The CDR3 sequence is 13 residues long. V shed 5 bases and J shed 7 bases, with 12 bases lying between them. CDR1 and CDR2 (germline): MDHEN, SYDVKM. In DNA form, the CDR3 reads TGTGCCAGCAGTAACGGGGGATTCCAGCCCCAGCATTTT. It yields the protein CASSNGGFQPQHF.

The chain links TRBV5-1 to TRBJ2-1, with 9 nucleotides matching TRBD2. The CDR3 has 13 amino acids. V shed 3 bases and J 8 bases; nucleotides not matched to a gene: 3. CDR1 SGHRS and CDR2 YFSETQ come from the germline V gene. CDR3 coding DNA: TGCGCCAGCAGCTCCTTAGCGGGAGATGAGCAGTTCTTC. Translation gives CASSSLAGDEQFF. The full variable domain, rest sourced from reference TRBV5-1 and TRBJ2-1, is KAGVTQTPRYLIKTRGQQVTLSCSPISGHRSVSWYQQTPGQGLQFLFEYFSETQRNKGNFPGRFSGRQFSNSRSEMNVSTLELGDSALYLCASSSLAGDEQFFGPGTRLTVL.

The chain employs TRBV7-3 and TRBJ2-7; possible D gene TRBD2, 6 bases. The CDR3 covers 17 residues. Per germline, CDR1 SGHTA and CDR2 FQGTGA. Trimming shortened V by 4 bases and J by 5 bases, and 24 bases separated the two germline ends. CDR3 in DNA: TGTGCCAGCAGCTCCCCCCGAGAGACTAGGTTTTCCGACGAGCAGTACTTC. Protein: CASSSPRETRFSDEQYF.

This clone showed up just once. CDR3 DNA sequence: TGCGCCAGCAGGCCCGGGACAGGGATTAATGAAAAACTGTTTTTT. Translating gives CASRPGTGINEKLFF. The gene calls are TRBV5-1 and TRBJ1-4; 9 bases are shared with TRBD1. The CDR3 has 15 amino acids. Germline V CDR1 and CDR2: SGHRS, YFSETQ. V lost 5 bases to trimming and J lost 4 bases; unmatched junction nucleotides: 6.

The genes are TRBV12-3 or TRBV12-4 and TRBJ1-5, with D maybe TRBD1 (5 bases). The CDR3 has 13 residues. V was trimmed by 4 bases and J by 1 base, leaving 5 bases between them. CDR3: CASSWGSNQPQHF. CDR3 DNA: TGTGCCAGCAGTTGGGGCAGCAATCAGCCCCAGCATTTT.

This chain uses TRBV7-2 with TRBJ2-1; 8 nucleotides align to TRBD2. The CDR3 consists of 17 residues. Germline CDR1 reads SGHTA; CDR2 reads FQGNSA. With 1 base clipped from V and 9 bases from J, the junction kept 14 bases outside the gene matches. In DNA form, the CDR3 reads TGTGCCAGCAGCTTAGAGCTAGCCAGCGGGAGTCGCGGTGAGCAGTTCTTC. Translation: CASSLELASGSRGEQFF.

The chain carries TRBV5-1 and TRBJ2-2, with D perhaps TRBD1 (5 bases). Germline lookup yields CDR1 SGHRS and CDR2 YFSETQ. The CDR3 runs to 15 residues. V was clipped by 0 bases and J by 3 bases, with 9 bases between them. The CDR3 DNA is TGCGCCAGCAGCTTGGTTGGGGCCCACACCGGGGAGCTGTTTTTT. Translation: CASSLVGAHTGELFF.